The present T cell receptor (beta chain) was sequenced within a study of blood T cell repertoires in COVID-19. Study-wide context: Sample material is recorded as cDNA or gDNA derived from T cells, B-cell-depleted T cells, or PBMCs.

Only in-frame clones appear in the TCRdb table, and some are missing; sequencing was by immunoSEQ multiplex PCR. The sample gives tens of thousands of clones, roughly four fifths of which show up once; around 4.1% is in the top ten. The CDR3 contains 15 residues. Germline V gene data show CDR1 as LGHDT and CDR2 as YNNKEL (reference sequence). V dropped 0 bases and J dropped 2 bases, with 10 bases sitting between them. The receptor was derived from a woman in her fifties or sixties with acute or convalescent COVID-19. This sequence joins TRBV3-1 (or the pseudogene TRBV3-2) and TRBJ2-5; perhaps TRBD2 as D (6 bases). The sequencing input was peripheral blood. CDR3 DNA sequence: TGTGCCAGCAGCCAAGAAATTGGGACTCAAGAGACCCAGTACTTC. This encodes CASSQEIGTQETQYF.